The next 9 T cell receptor beta chains were all read from a single sample in a study of blood T cell repertoires in COVID-19. Data came from immunoSEQ multiplex PCR; TCRdb stores just in-frame clones and leaves some out. The profile covers tens of thousands of clones, with approximately 90% appearing a single time and roughly 8.8% taken by the ten largest. What was sequenced was peripheral blood. These receptors were taken from a man aged 30 to 39 with acute or convalescent COVID-19.

V and J are TRBV20-1 and TRBJ2-7, with D tentatively TRBD1 (5 bases). Germline lookup yields CDR1 DFQATT and CDR2 SNEGSKA (reference sequence). The CDR3 runs to 14 residues. The V and J ends lost 3 bases and 13 bases respectively, with 25 bases between them. The CDR3 DNA reads TGCAGTGCTAGTGGTCGGCAGGGAACTCGTCCTCCCTACTTC. It encodes CSASGRQGTRPPYF.

In this sample, this clone turned up a few times. The chain couples TRBV6-6 to TRBJ1-2, with 8 bases identical to TRBD1. From germline, CDR1 is MNHNY and CDR2 SVGAGI (reference sequence). The CDR3 consists of 15 residues. The J segment lost 3 bases and the V segment lost 5 bases, leaving 8 bases of the junction unmatched. CDR3 sequence reads: CASSLTGQGHYGYTF. The CDR3 nucleotides are TGTGCCAGCAGTCTGACTGGACAGGGCCACTATGGCTACACCTTC.

The rearrangement links TRBV20-1 to TRBJ2-4; a weak D match, TRBD1 (6 bases). V was clipped by 3 bases and J by 4 bases, with 16 bases between them. From germline, CDR1 is DFQATT and CDR2 SNEGSKA (reference sequence). The CDR3 is 15 residues long. The CDR3 region is CSASRGRGGKNIQYF. DNA of the CDR3: TGCAGTGCTAGTCGAGGCAGGGGCGGAAAAAACATTCAGTACTTC.

The rearrangement uses TRBV7-2 and TRBJ2-1; D is possibly TRBD1 (6 bases). V was cut by 0 bases and J by 7 bases, with 16 bases left in between. The length of the CDR3 is 16 residues. CDR1 SGHTA and CDR2 FQGNSA come from the germline V gene. The CDR3 is CASSLAFQGWGNEQFF. CDR3 bases: TGTGCCAGCAGCTTAGCGTTTCAGGGGTGGGGAAATGAGCAGTTCTTC.

This CDR3 is CASSEAGGMGADTQYF. The CDR3 coding sequence is TGTGCCAGCAGTGAAGCGGGCGGGATGGGGGCAGATACGCAGTATTTT. The chain couples TRBV6-1 to TRBJ2-3; weak D call: TRBD2 (6 bases). The V gene lost 0 bases and the J gene lost 4 bases, with 14 bases spanning the gap. The CDR3 runs to 16 residues. The germline V gene encodes CDR1 MNHNS and CDR2 SASEGT.

The chain employs TRBV7-9 and TRBJ2-7; TRBD1 agrees at 12 bases. V lost 5 bases, J lost 9 bases, and 8 bases stayed unmatched. CDR1 and CDR2 (germline): SEHNR, FQNEAQ (reference sequence). The CDR3 covers 14 residues. The CDR3 is CASSPPGQGARQYF. CDR3 nucleotide sequence: TGTGCCAGCAGCCCGCCGGGACAGGGGGCGCGGCAGTACTTC.

This chain connects TRBV7-2 to TRBJ1-6; 7 bases map to TRBD1. The CDR3 runs to 19 residues. J lost 7 bases, V lost 5 bases, and 20 bases had no gene match. Germline CDR1 and CDR2: SGHTA and FQGNSA. The CDR3 sequence is CASSETLPQFGTANSPLHF. CDR3 DNA: TGTGCCAGCAGCGAGACATTACCGCAGTTCGGGACAGCCAATTCACCCCTCCACTTT.

The chain combines TRBV29-1 with TRBJ2-3, with D maybe TRBD1 (5 bases). The ends were cut back, 4 bases at V and 1 base at J, with 9 bases in the middle. Germline-derived CDR1 and CDR2 are SQVTM and ANQGSEA. This CDR3 region has 13 residues. CDR3 sequence: CSVAGLGTDTQYF. The DNA for the CDR3 is TGCAGCGTTGCAGGGTTGGGCACAGATACGCAGTATTTT.

V and J are TRBV4-1 and TRBJ2-1, with 13 bases fitting TRBD2. Trimming at V came to 1 base and at J to 2 bases, leaving 11 bases not matched to a gene. The CDR3 runs 20 residues. Germline assignment: CDR1 MGHRA and CDR2 YSYEKL. The CDR3 nucleotides read TGCGCCAGCAGCCAAGGGCCCGGGACTAGCGGGAAATGGGCCTACAATGAGCAGTTCTTC. Protein product: CASSQGPGTSGKWAYNEQFF.